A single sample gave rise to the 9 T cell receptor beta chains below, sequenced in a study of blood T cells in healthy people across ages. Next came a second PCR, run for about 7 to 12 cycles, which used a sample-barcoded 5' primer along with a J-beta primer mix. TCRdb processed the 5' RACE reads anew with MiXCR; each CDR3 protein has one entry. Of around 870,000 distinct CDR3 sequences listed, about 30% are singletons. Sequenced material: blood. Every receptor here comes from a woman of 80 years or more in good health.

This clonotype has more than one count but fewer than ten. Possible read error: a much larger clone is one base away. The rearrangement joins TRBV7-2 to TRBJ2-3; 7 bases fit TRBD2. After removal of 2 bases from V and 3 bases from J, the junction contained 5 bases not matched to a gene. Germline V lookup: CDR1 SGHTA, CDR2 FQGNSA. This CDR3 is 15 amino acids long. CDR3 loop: CTSSLPERGTDTQYF. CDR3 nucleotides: TGTACCAGCAGCTTACCCGAGCGGGGTACAGATACGCAGTATTTT.

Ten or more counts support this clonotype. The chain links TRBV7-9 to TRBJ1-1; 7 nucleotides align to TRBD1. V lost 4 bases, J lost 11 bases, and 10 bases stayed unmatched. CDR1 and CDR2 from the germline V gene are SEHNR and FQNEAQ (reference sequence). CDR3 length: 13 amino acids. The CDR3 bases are TGTGCCAGCAGCTCTAGGGGGCCCTTAGAGGCTTTCTTT. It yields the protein CASSSRGPLEAFF.

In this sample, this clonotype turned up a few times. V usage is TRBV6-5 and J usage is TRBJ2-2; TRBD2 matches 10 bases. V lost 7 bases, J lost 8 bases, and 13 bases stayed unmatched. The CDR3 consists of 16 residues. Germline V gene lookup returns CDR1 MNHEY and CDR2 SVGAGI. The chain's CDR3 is CASKNGRAGGPGELFF. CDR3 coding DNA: TGTGCCAGCAAAAACGGACGAGCGGGGGGGCCTGGGGAGCTGTTTTTT.

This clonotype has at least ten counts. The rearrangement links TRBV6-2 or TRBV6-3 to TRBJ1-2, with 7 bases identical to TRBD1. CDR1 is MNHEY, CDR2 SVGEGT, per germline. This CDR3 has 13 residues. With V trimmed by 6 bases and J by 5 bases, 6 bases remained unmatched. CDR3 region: CASSPDRFYGYTF. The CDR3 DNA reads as TGTGCCAGCAGCCCGGACAGGTTTTATGGCTACACCTTC.

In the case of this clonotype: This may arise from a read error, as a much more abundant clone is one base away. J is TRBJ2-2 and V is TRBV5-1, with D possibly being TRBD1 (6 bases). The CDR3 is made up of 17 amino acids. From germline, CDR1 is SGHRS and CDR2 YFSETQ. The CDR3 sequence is CANSFGPGHPNTGELFF. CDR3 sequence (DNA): TGCGCCAACAGCTTTGGGCCGGGACACCCGAACACCGGGGAGCTGTTTTTT. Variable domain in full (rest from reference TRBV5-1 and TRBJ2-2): KAGVTQTPRYLIKTRGQQVTLSCSPISGHRSVSWYQQTPGQGLQFLFEYFSETQRNKGNFPGRFSGRQFSNSRSEMNVSTLELGDSALYLCANSFGPGHPNTGELFFGEGSRLTVL.

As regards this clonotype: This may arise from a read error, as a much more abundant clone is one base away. The CDR3 region has the DNA TGTGCCAGCGGCCCGGCGCGAGAGCGGGGGGGCCGCTATGAGCAGTTCTTC. Translation gives CASGPARERGGRYEQFF. The rearrangement links TRBV7-2 to TRBJ2-1, with 10 bases matching TRBD2. The CDR3 runs 17 residues. V shed 8 bases, J shed 8 bases, and the junction held 18 bases outside the gene matches. Germline CDR1 SGHTA, CDR2 FQGNSA.

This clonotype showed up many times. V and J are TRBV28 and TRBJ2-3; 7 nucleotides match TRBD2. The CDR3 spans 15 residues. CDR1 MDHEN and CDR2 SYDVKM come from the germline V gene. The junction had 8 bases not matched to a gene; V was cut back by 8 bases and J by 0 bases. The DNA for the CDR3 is TGTGCCAGCTCTCGGGCTAGCGGAAGCACAGATACGCAGTATTTT. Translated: CASSRASGSTDTQYF.

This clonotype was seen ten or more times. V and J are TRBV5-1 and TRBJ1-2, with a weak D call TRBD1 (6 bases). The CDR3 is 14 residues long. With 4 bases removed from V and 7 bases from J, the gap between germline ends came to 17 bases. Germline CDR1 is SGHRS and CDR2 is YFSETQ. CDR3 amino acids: CASSPETGVGGYTF. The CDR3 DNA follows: TGCGCCAGCAGCCCCGAGACAGGCGTCGGTGGCTACACCTTC.

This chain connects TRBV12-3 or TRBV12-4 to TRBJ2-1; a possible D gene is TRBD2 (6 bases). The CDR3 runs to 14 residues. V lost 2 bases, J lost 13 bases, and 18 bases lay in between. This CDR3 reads CASSLIAGSETQFF. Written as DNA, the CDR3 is TGTGCCAGCAGTTTAATTGCGGGGAGCGAGACCCAGTTCTTC.